The present entry profiles one T cell receptor (beta chain) with its context. Its antigen is currently unknown. Per the germline V gene, CDR1 is MNHNS and CDR2 is SASEGT. Germline trimming cut 8 bases from V and 8 bases from J; bases unmatched to any gene: 6. This CDR3 spans 12 amino acids. The PCR ran on 60 Vbeta and 13 Jbeta primers. Assay: immunoSEQ multiplex PCR; the TCRdb copy retains only in-frame clones and omits some. This sample has more than 110,000 clones, with 65% to 85% found just once. This entry is derived from a study of cytomegalovirus exposure and HLA in healthy donors. Study conclusions and caveats: In a later analysis, HLA-associated beta chains showed higher expansion and lower generation probabilities than comparable chains. Sequencing likely produced, as an artifact, a cluster of highly shared sequence variants.

The V call is TRBV6-1, the J call TRBJ2-1; 7 nucleotides match TRBD2. Specimen: PBMCs. This sequence was found in a man aged 45 to 65 in good health and CMV-seronegative. The CDR3 here is CASRGLFDEQFF. The CDR3 DNA is TGTGCCAGCCGGGGACTATTCGATGAGCAGTTCTTC.